One sample yielded the 19 T cell receptor beta chains listed below, sequenced in a study of control samples from healthy donors and cancer patients. Method: immunoSEQ multiplex PCR; TCRdb's copy keeps in-frame clones and lacks some. The sample has more than 110,000 clones, approximately 91% seen once. Sequenced input: blood. These receptors came from a woman between 25 and 40 years old in good health.

V usage is TRBV3-1 (or the pseudogene TRBV3-2) and J usage is TRBJ1-6; D gene ambiguous. Trimming stripped 3 bases from V and 7 bases from J, with 1 base between. This CDR3 spans 11 amino acids. CDR1 LGHDT and CDR2 YNNKEL come from the germline V gene (reference sequence). The CDR3 loop reads CASSQNSPLHF. CDR3 DNA: TGTGCCAGCAGCCAGAATTCACCCCTCCACTTT.

The chain employs TRBV5-4 and TRBJ2-7; D is unresolved. Germline assignment: CDR1 SGHNT and CDR2 YYREEE (reference sequence). The CDR3 length is 14 residues. The V gene lost 3 bases and the J gene lost 6 bases, with 16 bases spanning the gap. The CDR3 DNA sequence: TGTGCCAGCAGCTCTGGATCCAAGGGCCTCGAGCAGTACTTC. It translates to CASSSGSKGLEQYF.

The V and J genes are TRBV4-2 and TRBJ2-4; a weak D match, TRBD1 (5 bases). V lost 0 bases, J lost 1 base, and 25 bases lay in between. The CDR3 is 21 amino acids. The germline V gene has CDR1 LGHNA and CDR2 YNFKEQ. The CDR3, as DNA: TGTGCCAGCAGCCAAGATCGTAATATTGTAGGTGACTCAGGGGCCAAAAACATTCAGTACTTC. This gives the protein CASSQDRNIVGDSGAKNIQYF.

V usage is TRBV5-1 and J usage is TRBJ1-4; weak D call: TRBD1 (5 bases). CDR3 length: 14 amino acids. Per the germline V gene, CDR1 is SGHRS and CDR2 is YFSETQ. Deletions cut 5 bases from V and 5 bases from J, with 13 bases between. This chain's CDR3 is CASREGGGNEKLFF. CDR3 sequence (DNA): TGCGCCAGCAGGGAAGGCGGGGGAAATGAAAAACTGTTTTTT. The full variable domain, in which reference TRBV5-1 and TRBJ1-4 provide the parts outside the CDR3, is KAGVTQTPRYLIKTRGQQVTLSCSPISGHRSVSWYQQTPGQGLQFLFEYFSETQRNKGNFPGRFSGRQFSNSRSEMNVSTLELGDSALYLCASREGGGNEKLFFGSGTQLSVL.

This chain connects TRBV5-5 to TRBJ1-5; 9 positions agree with TRBD1. J was trimmed by 4 bases and V by 0 bases; bases with no gene match: 2. Germline V gives CDR1 SGHKS, CDR2 YYEKEE (reference sequence). This CDR3 is 15 amino acids long. As DNA, the CDR3 is TGTGCCAGCAGCTTGGGGGGGACAGGGAATCAGCCCCAGCATTTT. This translates into CASSLGGTGNQPQHF.

CDR3 nucleotide sequence: TGTGCCAGCAGTTCCGGGACGGTCCTAGCGCCCCAGCATTTT. This codes for CASSSGTVLAPQHF. This sequence joins TRBV28 and TRBJ1-5; possible D gene TRBD1, 5 bases. Germline lookup yields CDR1 MDHEN and CDR2 SYDVKM. Between the trimmed V and J ends, which lost 4 bases and 9 bases, there was a span of 16 bases. CDR3 length: 14 residues.

The CDR3 nucleotides are TGCGCCAGCACCAAGGACAGGGGTCGGGTCAATCAGCCCCAGCATTTT. It yields the protein CASTKDRGRVNQPQHF. The V and J genes are TRBV23-1 and TRBJ1-5; 9 nucleotides agree with TRBD1. TRBV23-1 is an open reading frame, and its role is uncertain. The CDR3 runs 16 residues. V lost 7 bases, J lost 3 bases, and 10 bases stayed unmatched.

J is TRBJ1-2 and V is TRBV3-1 (or the pseudogene TRBV3-2); perhaps TRBD1 as D (5 bases). Trimming removed 4 bases from V and 8 bases from J, with 11 bases in between. Germline assignment: CDR1 LGHDT and CDR2 YNNKEL (reference sequence). CDR3 size: 12 residues. The CDR3 region is CASSPPGGGYTF. The CDR3 nucleotides read TGTGCCAGCAGCCCCCCCGGGGGGGGCTACACCTTC.

The chain links TRBV27 to TRBJ2-3; possibly TRBD1 for D (5 bases). Germline V gives CDR1 MNHEY, CDR2 SMNVEV (reference sequence). This CDR3 is built from 15 residues. V lost 8 bases, J lost 3 bases, and 18 bases lay in between. Written as DNA, the CDR3 is TGTGCCAGCTGCTTGGGGCAGGGTCTGACAGATACGCAGTATTTT. This sequence encodes CASCLGQGLTDTQYF.

DNA for the CDR3: TGTGCCAGCTCTTCACGGGAGGGCCGTGAAGATACGCAGTATTTT. Translation gives CASSSREGREDTQYF. V and J are TRBV18 and TRBJ2-3, with TRBD2 identical over 8 bases. This CDR3 contains 15 residues. J was trimmed by 5 bases and V by 6 bases; bases with no gene match: 10. Germline V gene sequence: CDR1 KGHSH, CDR2 LQKENI.

This chain connects TRBV5-1 to TRBJ2-2; the D gene is possibly TRBD2 (5 bases). The CDR3 extends over 15 amino acids. Between the trimmed V and J ends, which lost 4 bases and 5 bases, there was a span of 15 bases. Germline lookup yields CDR1 SGHRS and CDR2 YFSETQ. The chain's CDR3 is CASSPGELITGELFF. In DNA, the CDR3 is TGCGCCAGCAGCCCCGGGGAGCTCATAACCGGGGAGCTGTTTTTT.

The CDR3 DNA follows: TGTGCCAGCAGTGAGGGACTAGCCCTCTACGAGCAGTACTTC. Its protein is CASSEGLALYEQYF. The rearrangement uses TRBV2 and TRBJ2-7, with 9 positions matching TRBD2. Per the germline V gene, CDR1 is SNHLY and CDR2 is FYNNEI. The CDR3 has 14 amino acids. V gave up 3 bases and J gave up 3 bases; unmatched junction bases: 3.

The chain links TRBV30 to TRBJ1-2; 9 bases are a match to TRBD1. Germline-derived CDR1 and CDR2 are GTSNPN and SVGIG (reference sequence). The trim removed 4 bases at V and 2 bases at J, leaving 8 bases unmatched. This CDR3 region has 15 residues. The DNA of the CDR3 is TGTGCCTGGATAAGGGACAGGGCCACGAACTATGGCTACACCTTC. It is translated as CAWIRDRATNYGYTF.

This rearrangement joins TRBV7-8 to TRBJ2-2; 12 nucleotides match TRBD2. The CDR3 extends over 17 amino acids. Germline lookup yields CDR1 SGHVS and CDR2 FQNEAQ. After removal of 1 base from V and 4 bases from J, the junction contained 4 bases not matched to a gene. The CDR3 protein is CASSLVSSGRVTGELFF. CDR3 bases: TGTGCCAGCAGCTTAGTCTCTAGCGGGAGGGTCACCGGGGAGCTGTTTTTT.

The chain has TRBV21-1 and TRBJ1-1; TRBD1 is the table's D call, not checked against the DNA. TRBV21-1 is termed a pseudogene. This CDR3 contains 16 residues. CDR3 in DNA: TGTGCCAGCAGCAAACCCGACAGGGGTGGGGACACTGAAGCTTTCTTT. It encodes CASSKPDRGGDTEAFF.

The chain is built from TRBV2 and TRBJ1-4; 7 bases align to TRBD1. The germline CDR1 and CDR2 sequences are SNHLY and FYNNEI. With 8 bases clipped from V and 5 bases from J, the junction kept 8 bases outside the gene matches. The CDR3 covers 14 residues. CDR3 coding DNA: TGTGCCAGCTTCGCCGGGACAGACAATGAAAAACTGTTTTTT. It is translated as CASFAGTDNEKLFF.

The gene calls are TRBV3-1 (or the pseudogene TRBV3-2) and TRBJ1-2; D perhaps matches TRBD1 (5 bases). The CDR3 has 15 residues. V was trimmed by 3 bases and J by 4 bases, leaving 15 bases between them. Germline CDR1 LGHDT, CDR2 YNNKEL (reference sequence). CDR3 amino acids: CASSHNSGTFYGYTF. In nucleotides, the CDR3 is TGTGCCAGCAGCCATAATTCCGGGACCTTCTATGGCTACACCTTC.

The rearrangement links TRBV30 to TRBJ1-1; 9 bases are a match to TRBD1. Per germline, CDR1 GTSNPN and CDR2 SVGIG (reference sequence). Losses at the gene ends were 1 base for V and 5 bases for J; bases not matched to a gene: 5. The CDR3 is 14 residues long. The CDR3 sequence is CAWSDRDRATEAFF. The CDR3 nucleotides read TGTGCCTGGAGTGACCGGGACAGGGCAACTGAAGCTTTCTTT.

This chain connects TRBV5-1 to TRBJ2-5; D is possibly TRBD1 or TRBD2 (6 bases each). Germline V gene sequence: CDR1 SGHRS, CDR2 YFSETQ. CDR3 length equals 16 residues. V gave up 2 bases and J gave up 5 bases, with 19 bases separating them. CDR3 coding DNA: TGCGCCAGCAGCTTAGGTTCCGGGGGCTTCGGGGAGACCCAGTACTTC. It specifies CASSLGSGGFGETQYF.